Shown below are 32 T cell receptor beta chains from a single sample sequenced in a study of low-dose radiotherapy and immunotherapy resistance in tumors. Both TCRalpha and TCRbeta chains were reverse transcribed with V-gene-specific primers. The authors ran around 22 PCR cycles to amplify TCRs with a constant-region primer and V-primer adapter. Using its own MiXCR run on the reads, TCRdb lists one record per CDR3 protein. The table shows 13,000 or so distinct CDR3 sequences, with more than 65% occurring only once. The receptor set was obtained from a human donor with advanced metastatic prostate, ovarian, gallbladder or colorectal cancer (not recorded which). This table probably holds off-target reads from a library built for another chain.

The sample holds a few counts of this clonotype. The rearrangement uses TRBV5-4 and TRBJ2-5; 11 bases align to TRBD2. This CDR3 region has 16 residues. Germline V gene sequence: CDR1 SGHNT, CDR2 YYREEE (reference sequence). The trim removed 0 bases at V and 4 bases at J, leaving 5 bases unmatched. The CDR3 coding sequence is TGTGCCAGCAGCTTGGATAGCGGGGGGGCCGGAGAGACCCAGTACTTC. As protein: CASSLDSGGAGETQYF.

The genes are TRBV12-3 or TRBV12-4 and TRBJ1-5, with D maybe TRBD1 (5 bases). Trimming pared 4 bases from V and 3 bases from J, leaving 10 bases between. The CDR3 is 14 residues long. CDR3 sequence: CASSSDSTNQPQHF. In DNA form, the CDR3 reads TGTGCCAGCAGTTCTGACAGTACCAATCAGCCCCAGCATTTT.

The J gene is TRBJ2-5, the V gene TRBV12-3 or TRBV12-4; 8 bases match TRBD2. V lost 2 bases, J lost 4 bases, and 6 bases stayed unmatched. This CDR3 contains 15 residues. The CDR3 nucleotides read TGTGCCAGCAGTTTACGGGGGGGCGGAGGAGAGACCCAGTACTTC. Translated, it gives CASSLRGGGGETQYF.

V and J are TRBV2 and TRBJ1-6; no clear D gene. The germline V gene encodes CDR1 SNHLY and CDR2 FYNNEI. Trimming cost V 8 bases and J 7 bases, with 21 bases left between them. This CDR3 spans 16 amino acids. CDR3 loop: CASYDFGRRSNSPLHF. Written as DNA, the CDR3 is TGTGCCAGCTATGACTTTGGGCGGAGATCGAATTCACCCCTCCACTTT.

The chain recombines TRBV7-2 with TRBJ2-5; D remains ambiguous. The CDR3 runs 13 residues. Germline CDR1 and CDR2: SGHTA and FQGNSA. V was trimmed by 5 bases and J by 3 bases, leaving 10 bases between them. The CDR3 DNA reads TGTGCCAGCAGCGTGAGATTTAAAGAGACCCAGTACTTC. Translating gives CASSVRFKETQYF.

The genes are TRBV9 and TRBJ2-3; possibly TRBD1 for D (6 bases). CDR1 is SGDLS, CDR2 YYNGEE, per germline. This CDR3 comprises 13 residues. Trimming took off 3 bases at V and 8 bases at J, with 13 bases between the two ends. CDR3 region: CASSGYTQGTQYF. The CDR3 DNA reads TGTGCCAGCAGCGGTTATACACAGGGTACGCAGTATTTT.

CDR3: CAISEYRAAEGSPLHF. The CDR3 DNA reads TGTGCCATCAGTGAGTACCGGGCAGCCGAGGGTTCACCCCTCCACTTT. The V gene is TRBV10-3, the J gene TRBJ1-6; D call uncertain. The CDR3 sequence is 16 residues long. CDR1 and CDR2 (germline): ENHRY, SYGVKD. The V end was cut by 1 base, the J end by 9 bases, with 16 bases between.

The chain is built from TRBV27 and TRBJ2-7, with 7 bases that match TRBD1. The CDR3 spans 13 residues. Looked up from germline, CDR1 is MNHEY and CDR2 is SMNVEV (reference sequence). The ends lost 5 bases at V and 7 bases at J; junction bases unmatched: 8. The CDR3 protein is CASSPRTGEEQYF. For the CDR3, the DNA is TGTGCCAGCAGTCCCCGGACAGGAGAAGAGCAGTACTTC.

The table lists this clonotype with a count of one. The V and J genes are TRBV6-1 and TRBJ1-5; D gene ambiguous. This CDR3 spans 15 amino acids. Germline-derived CDR1 and CDR2 are MNHNS and SASEGT. With 8 bases removed from V and 4 bases from J, the gap between germline ends came to 18 bases. CDR3 nucleotides: TGTGCCAGCCAAGAGTCGAGCAGGAGGAATCAGCCCCAGCATTTT. It encodes CASQESSRRNQPQHF.

The chain employs TRBV5-1 and TRBJ2-3, with 11 positions matching TRBD2. The CDR3 length is 16 residues. Losses at the gene ends were 0 bases for V and 2 bases for J; bases not matched to a gene: 2. Germline V gives CDR1 SGHRS, CDR2 YFSETQ. CDR3 sequence (DNA): TGCGCCAGCAGCTTGGAGACTAGCGGGGTCACAGATACGCAGTATTTT. Encoded protein: CASSLETSGVTDTQYF.

The genes are TRBV20-1 and TRBJ2-3, with D maybe TRBD2 (5 bases). The CDR3 is 14 amino acids. V gave up 3 bases and J gave up 0 bases, with 10 bases separating them. Germline V lookup: CDR1 DFQATT, CDR2 SNEGSKA (reference sequence). The CDR3, as DNA: TGCAGTGCTAGGGACTTTTTTAGCACAGATACGCAGTATTTT. Translated: CSARDFFSTDTQYF.

The chain couples TRBV19 to TRBJ1-2, with D possibly being TRBD1 (6 bases). Trimming removed 9 bases at V and 4 bases at J, with 18 bases between. This CDR3 has 14 residues. Germline V gene data show CDR1 as LNHDA and CDR2 as SQIVND (reference sequence). CDR3 protein: CASEGGGWGYGYTF. CDR3 DNA: TGTGCCAGCGAGGGAGGGGGTTGGGGCTATGGCTACACCTTC.

The chain uses TRBV12-3 or TRBV12-4 and TRBJ2-7; 8 nucleotides agree with TRBD2. The CDR3 is 17 residues long. V dropped 3 bases and J dropped 4; count of bases not matched to a gene: 14. CDR3 loop: CASSLVRGGGIEYEQYF. The CDR3 region has the DNA TGTGCCAGCAGTTTGGTCCGGGGCGGGGGGATCGAGTACGAGCAGTACTTC.

V usage is TRBV13 and J usage is TRBJ2-5; weak D call: TRBD2 (6 bases). The germline V gene encodes CDR1 PRHDT and CDR2 FYEKMQ (reference sequence). The CDR3 spans 13 residues. V dropped 5 bases and J dropped 2 bases, with 9 bases sitting between them. Written as DNA, the CDR3 is TGTGCCAGCAGCCTCCGGGAGCAAGAGACCCAGTACTTC. Its protein is CASSLREQETQYF.

In its sample, this clonotype was seen a few times. Written as DNA, the CDR3 is TGCGCCAGCAGCCAAGAGGCCAGGGCGGGGGTTGACGAGCAGTACTTC. Amino acids: CASSQEARAGVDEQYF. The J gene is TRBJ2-7, the V gene TRBV4-1, with 7 bases lining up with TRBD2. V lost 0 bases to trimming and J lost 5 bases; unmatched junction nucleotides: 10. CDR3 size: 16 residues. The germline gives CDR1 MGHRA, CDR2 YSYEKL.

The chain is built from TRBV5-5 and TRBJ1-4; D ambiguous. The CDR3 covers 13 residues. Germline CDR1 SGHKS, CDR2 YYEKEE (reference sequence). V lost 0 bases to trimming and J lost 4 bases, with 4 bases between them. The CDR3 spells CASSLDINEKLFF. The CDR3 region has the DNA TGTGCCAGCAGCTTGGACATTAATGAAAAACTGTTTTTT.

The chain uses TRBV12-3 or TRBV12-4 and TRBJ1-3; tentatively, D is TRBD1 (6 bases). Trimming removed 5 bases at V and 4 bases at J, with 9 bases between. This CDR3 spans 13 amino acids. CDR3 DNA sequence: TGTGCCAGCAGTCTGGACAGCGGAAACACCATATATTTT. Its translation: CASSLDSGNTIYF.

This chain uses TRBV6-1 with TRBJ1-5; maybe TRBD1 (5 bases). The CDR3 runs to 16 residues. With 3 bases removed from V and 3 bases from J, the gap between germline ends came to 15 bases. Germline assignment: CDR1 MNHNS and CDR2 SASEGT. The CDR3 reads CASSEGAGYDNQPQHF. The CDR3 DNA is TGTGCCAGCAGTGAGGGTGCAGGGTACGACAATCAGCCCCAGCATTTT.

The sample holds a few counts of this clonotype. One end of the junction is discordant with germline, which a read error may explain. The chain is built from TRBV12-3 or TRBV12-4 and TRBJ2-7; tentative D call: TRBD1 (6 bases). There are 16 residues in the CDR3. The DNA for the CDR3 is TGTGCCAGCATTTTAGCACCGGGACACCCCTCCTACGAGCAGTACTTC. Translated: CASILAPGHPSYEQYF.

The chain uses TRBV2 and TRBJ2-4; D may be TRBD1 (5 bases). Per germline, CDR1 SNHLY and CDR2 FYNNEI. Trimming pared 7 bases from V and 0 bases from J, leaving 7 bases between. The CDR3 has 13 amino acids. The CDR3 DNA is TGTGCCAGCAATCAGGGAGCCAAAAACATTCAGTACTTC. Residues: CASNQGAKNIQYF.

The chain is built from TRBV5-4 and TRBJ1-2; no reliable D call. CDR3 length: 15 amino acids. The germline gives CDR1 SGHNT, CDR2 YYREEE (reference sequence). With 4 bases removed from V and 2 bases from J, the gap between germline ends came to 15 bases. CDR3 DNA sequence: TGTGCCAGCAGCGCGGATCCGGGAAGAAACTATGGCTACACCTTC. As protein: CASSADPGRNYGYTF.

CDR3 DNA: TGTGCCAGCAGGCAGGGGAATGAAGCTTTCTTT. It encodes CASRQGNEAFF. The V and J genes are TRBV25-1 and TRBJ1-1, with D maybe TRBD1 (6 bases). Germline CDR1 MGHDK, CDR2 SYGVNS. The CDR3 extends over 11 amino acids. V was clipped by 6 bases and J by 7 bases, with 9 bases between them.

The V call is TRBV7-6, the J call TRBJ1-5; D is perhaps TRBD1 (6 bases). The V gene lost 3 bases and the J gene lost 5 bases, with 11 bases spanning the gap. Per germline, CDR1 SGHVS and CDR2 FNYEAQ. The length of the CDR3 is 14 residues. The CDR3 loop reads CASSFRGDHQPQHF. In DNA, the CDR3 is TGTGCCAGCAGCTTCAGGGGTGACCATCAGCCCCAGCATTTT.

This chain connects TRBV29-1 to TRBJ1-1, with D hard to call. The germline CDR1 and CDR2 sequences are SQVTM and ANQGSEA. The CDR3 has 11 amino acids. Deletions cut 7 bases from V and 0 bases from J, with 6 bases between. For the CDR3, the DNA is TGCAGCGGACGGGTGAACACTGAAGCTTTCTTT. Its protein is CSGRVNTEAFF.

The J gene is TRBJ2-5, the V gene TRBV7-9; D possibly corresponds to TRBD2 (6 bases). Trimming left V 4 bases short and J 2 bases short, with 11 bases between. CDR1 and CDR2 (germline): SEHNR, FQNEAQ (reference sequence). CDR3 length: 14 residues. CDR3 sequence reads: CASSYSGTQETQYF. The CDR3 region has the DNA TGTGCCAGCAGCTACAGTGGGACTCAAGAGACCCAGTACTTC.

V is TRBV6-1 and J is TRBJ2-5; TRBD2 matches at 12 bases. Germline CDR1 is MNHNS and CDR2 is SASEGT. This CDR3 region has 15 residues. Losses at the gene ends were 3 bases for V and 2 bases for J; bases not matched to a gene: 1. In nucleotides, the CDR3 is TGTGCCAGCAGTGACCTAGCGGGGGGGCAAGAGACCCAGTACTTC. It yields the protein CASSDLAGGQETQYF.

The gene calls are TRBV7-2 and TRBJ2-3, with TRBD2 identical over 7 bases. V lost 0 bases, J lost 6 bases, and 3 bases stayed unmatched. CDR3 length: 14 residues. Germline loops: CDR1 SGHTA, CDR2 FQGNSA. The CDR3 bases are TGTGCCAGCAGCTTAGCGCGGGGGACCGATACGCAGTATTTT. Translated, it gives CASSLARGTDTQYF. The whole variable domain, remainder taken from reference TRBV7-2 and TRBJ2-3, is GAGVSQSPSNKVTEKGKDVELRCDPISGHTALYWYRQSLGQGLEFLIYFQGNSAPDKSGLPSDRFSAERTGGSVSTLTIQRTQQEDSAVYLCASSLARGTDTQYFGPGTRLTVL.

This chain links TRBV9 with TRBJ2-3, with D tentatively TRBD1 or TRBD2 (6 bases each). Trimming took off 2 bases at V and 3 bases at J, with 13 bases between the two ends. Looked up from germline, CDR1 is SGDLS and CDR2 is YYNGEE. The CDR3 has 15 amino acids. CDR3 sequence reads: CASSVGGAGTDTQYF. For the CDR3, the DNA is TGTGCCAGCAGCGTCGGGGGCGCGGGGACAGATACGCAGTATTTT.

Notes on this clonotype: Mismatch with germline at one junction end may stem from a read error. The chain uses TRBV5-3 and TRBJ2-7, with D perhaps TRBD1 (6 bases). TRBV5-3 is marked as an open reading frame, function uncertain. This CDR3 region has 15 residues. The CDR3 protein is CASSSVGHLGEEQYF. CDR3 nucleotide sequence: TGCGCCAGCAGCTCGGTGGGACATCTTGGGGAGGAGCAGTACTTC.

J is TRBJ2-1 and V is TRBV6-1; 10 nucleotides match TRBD2. This CDR3 is 14 amino acids long. Germline CDR1 reads MNHNS; CDR2 reads SASEGT. V lost 8 bases and J lost 9; bases outside the gene matches: 10. DNA for the CDR3: TGTGCCAGCTTAAGCGGGGGGGCCTCTATTGAGCAGTTCTTC. Its translation: CASLSGGASIEQFF.

This chain links TRBV3-1 with TRBJ1-6; 8 nucleotides match TRBD1. The CDR3 length is 16 residues. Looked up from germline, CDR1 is LGHDT and CDR2 is YNNKEL (reference sequence). The V and J ends lost 0 bases and 8 bases, in that order; junction bases with no gene match: 6. The CDR3 sequence is CASSQEGTGWDSPLHF. The CDR3, as DNA: TGTGCCAGCAGCCAAGAAGGGACAGGCTGGGATTCACCCCTCCACTTT.

The chain has TRBV6-4 and TRBJ2-3; D is possibly TRBD1 (6 bases). Germline V lookup: CDR1 MRHNA, CDR2 SNTAGT. The CDR3 is 14 residues long. The V gene lost 3 bases and the J gene lost 2 bases, with 9 bases spanning the gap. CDR3 DNA sequence: TGTGCCAGCAGTGAAGGGACACACACAGATACGCAGTATTTT. It encodes CASSEGTHTDTQYF.